This section outlines one T cell receptor (beta chain) sequence together with its context. The sample originates from a study of blood T cell repertoires in COVID-19. TCRdb's table, derived via immunoSEQ multiplex PCR, lists solely in-frame clones and lacks some. The sample includes 88,000 or so clones, around 79% of them seen just once. CDR1 is WNHNN and CDR2 is SYGVQD in the germline V gene (reference sequence). This CDR3 has 13 amino acids. Trimming took off 4 bases at V and 4 bases at J, with 9 bases between the two ends. The sample taken for sequencing was peripheral blood. The TCR originated in a human donor in a cohort sampled during active COVID-19. The V and J genes are TRBV10-1 and TRBJ2-3; D is perhaps TRBD2 (6 bases). The CDR3 here is CASSAGVADTQYF. CDR3 nucleotides: TGCGCCAGCAGTGCGGGAGTAGCAGATACGCAGTATTTT.